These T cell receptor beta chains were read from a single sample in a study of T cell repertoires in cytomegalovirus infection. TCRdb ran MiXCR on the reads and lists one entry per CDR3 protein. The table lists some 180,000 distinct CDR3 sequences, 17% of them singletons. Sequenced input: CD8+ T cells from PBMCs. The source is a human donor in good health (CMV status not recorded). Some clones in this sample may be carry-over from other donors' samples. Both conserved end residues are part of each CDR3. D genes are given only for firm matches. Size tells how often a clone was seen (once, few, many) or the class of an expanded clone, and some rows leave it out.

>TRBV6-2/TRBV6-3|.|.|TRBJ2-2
CASSYSSGFTGGELFF
TGTGCCAGCAGTTACTCTAGCGGATTTACGGGCGGGGAGCTGTTTTTT
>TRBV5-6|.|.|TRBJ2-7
CASSFPQGFSRDEQYF
TGTGCCAGCAGCTTCCCTCAGGGTTTTTCGCGGGACGAGCAGTACTTC
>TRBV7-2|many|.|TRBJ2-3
CASSLGSTDTQYF
TGTGCCAGCAGCTTAGGGAGCACAGATACGCAGTATTTT
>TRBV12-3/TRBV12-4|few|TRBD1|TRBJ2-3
CASSLRTGGANTQYF
TGTGCCAGCAGTTTACGGACAGGGGGCGCGAATACGCAGTATTTT
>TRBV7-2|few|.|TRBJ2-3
CASSSDGRRADTQYF
TGTGCCAGCAGCTCCGATGGGCGCAGGGCAGATACGCAGTATTTT
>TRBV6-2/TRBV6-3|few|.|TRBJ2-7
CASSWDIDEQYF
TGTGCCAGCAGTTGGGATATCGACGAGCAGTACTTC
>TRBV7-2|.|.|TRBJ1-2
CASSLYLRSRPNYGYTF
TGTGCCAGCAGCTTATATCTACGAAGCAGGCCGAACTATGGCTACACCTTC
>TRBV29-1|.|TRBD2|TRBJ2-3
CSVLSAGEDQVTDTQYF
TGCAGCGTTCTGTCAGCGGGGGAGGATCAAGTTACAGATACGCAGTATTTT
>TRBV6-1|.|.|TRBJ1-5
CASREPPGPNRAYSNQPQHF
TGTGCCAGCAGGGAACCGCCGGGACCCAACAGGGCGTATAGCAATCAGCCCCAGCATTTT
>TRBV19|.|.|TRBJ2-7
CASSLVLGPGEQYF
TGTGCCAGTAGTTTGGTGCTGGGTCCGGGAGAGCAGTACTTC